The present T cell receptor beta chain was sequenced within a study of blood T cells in healthy people across ages. Overall study: Per two T cells, template switching captured roughly one barcoded beta molecule.

The authors ran a second PCR of about 7 to 11 cycles using a sample-barcoded 5' primer and a J-beta primer mix. No fewer than 3 million CDR3-containing paired-end reads came from each sample. TCRdb analysed the 5' RACE reads with MiXCR anew, one entry per CDR3 protein. The sample holds around 790,000 distinct CDR3 sequences, around 42% seen once. Study-wide results and limits: Across the age range, TCR beta diversity per million T cells fell in a roughly linear way. From one million sequenced T cells, diversity estimates were lower bounds.

Trimming left V 3 bases short and J 0 bases short, with 12 bases between. Germline assignment: CDR1 SEHNR and CDR2 FQNEAQ (reference sequence). The CDR3 loop spans 15 amino acids. This clonotype was seen only a few times. Its matching antigen is unknown. The specimen sequenced was blood. The chain couples TRBV7-9 to TRBJ2-7, with D perhaps being TRBD1 or TRBD2 (5 bases each). This receptor was identified in a man aged 60-69 years in good health. CDR3 loop: CASSLMAGSSYEQYF. The DNA for the CDR3 is TGTGCCAGCAGCTTGATGGCAGGGAGCTCCTACGAGCAGTACTTC.